This T cell receptor beta chain was sequenced in a study of identical twins. Study conclusions and caveats: The more abundant beta clonotypes in cord blood had fewer insertions, and memory repertoires did not show this. Models predicted too little out-of-frame TCR alpha sharing in monozygotic twins. It was cross-sectional statistical analysis, not following the same donors, that the conclusions relied on.

Via MiXCR, TCRdb re-called the 5' RACE reads, giving one row per CDR3 protein. The sample lists 450,000 or so distinct CDR3 sequences, roughly an eighth seen once, with 0.8% to 1% in the top ten. Concerning this clonotype: The antigen is undetermined.

The CDR3 is 17 residues long. The V end lost 3 bases, the J end lost 2 bases, and 18 bases lay between the germline ends. The V gene's germline CDR1 is SEHNR and CDR2 FQNEAQ (reference sequence). This same sample was also taken into another study, of yellow fever vaccine responses in identical twins.

The rearrangement joins TRBV7-9 to TRBJ2-3, with TRBD2 as a possible D gene (6 bases). The sequenced sample was CD4+ T cells sorted from blood. This TCR was sampled from a woman under 30 in good health. CDR3 protein: CASSLTGGGGVTDTQYF. The CDR3 DNA reads TGTGCCAGCAGCTTGACCGGGGGAGGAGGTGTCACAGATACGCAGTATTTT.